This passage covers 10 T cell receptor beta chains from one sample sequenced in a study of cytomegalovirus exposure and HLA in healthy donors. PCR employed 60 Vbeta and 13 Jbeta primers. Produced via immunoSEQ multiplex PCR; TCRdb's table is partial and in-frame only. This table holds under 200,000 clones, approximately 80% found once. The specimen was PBMCs. These receptors all come from a woman aged 30 to 39 in good health and CMV-seronegative.

The gene calls are TRBV5-1 and TRBJ1-3; no clear D. The CDR3 is 15 amino acids. V shed 4 bases and J shed 4 bases, with 15 bases lying between them. From germline, CDR1 is SGHRS and CDR2 YFSETQ. The DNA for the CDR3 is TGCGCCAGCAGCCTGGGTCCCTCGGGAGGAAACACCATATATTTT. Translated, it gives CASSLGPSGGNTIYF.

The chain employs TRBV30 and TRBJ2-1; TRBD2 matches 7 bases. Per germline, CDR1 GTSNPN and CDR2 SVGIG (reference sequence). V shed 8 bases and J 3 bases; nucleotides not matched to a gene: 1. This CDR3 spans 11 amino acids. The CDR3 bases are TGTGCCGGCGGGGGCTACAATGAGCAGTTCTTC. It specifies CAGGGYNEQFF.

This clone was recorded a few times. The V call is TRBV7-8, the J call TRBJ2-6; possible D gene TRBD2, 5 bases. This CDR3 comprises 15 residues. Trimming took off 5 bases at V and 0 bases at J, with 8 bases between the two ends. Germline V gene sequence: CDR1 SGHVS, CDR2 FQNEAQ. CDR3 in amino acids: CASSGSLSGANVLTF. The CDR3 bases are TGTGCCAGCAGCGGGAGTCTCTCTGGGGCCAACGTCCTGACTTTC.

This clone turned up a few times. This sequence joins TRBV13 and TRBJ2-3, with 16 bases matching TRBD2. This CDR3 spans 17 amino acids. Unmatched junction bases numbered 9, after V lost 6 bases and J lost 6 bases. CDR1 is PRHDT, CDR2 FYEKMQ, per germline (reference sequence). The CDR3 here is CASRPIPGLAGGDTQYF. DNA for the CDR3: TGTGCCAGCAGACCAATTCCGGGACTAGCGGGAGGGGATACGCAGTATTTT.

The rearrangement links TRBV5-4 to TRBJ1-2, with TRBD1 identical over 8 bases. With 1 base clipped from V and 4 bases from J, the junction kept 3 bases outside the gene matches. CDR1 and CDR2 (germline): SGHNT, YYREEE (reference sequence). CDR3 length: 14 amino acids. Written as DNA, the CDR3 is TGTGCCAGCAGCTTGTTAGGGACAGGCTATGGCTACACCTTC. Translated, it gives CASSLLGTGYGYTF.

The chain recombines TRBV14 with TRBJ1-2; TRBD1 matches at 9 bases. The CDR3 totals 15 residues. The junction had 9 bases not matched to a gene; V was cut back by 6 bases and J by 4 bases. Germline V gene sequence: CDR1 SGHDN, CDR2 FVKESK. DNA of the CDR3: TGTGCCAGCAGAAAAGCCGGGACAGGGCCCTATGGCTACACCTTC. This gives the protein CASRKAGTGPYGYTF.

The V gene is TRBV5-4, the J gene TRBJ1-1, with a possible D match to TRBD1 (6 bases). V lost 3 bases, J lost 3 bases, and 12 bases lay in between. The CDR3 is 14 amino acids. CDR1 and CDR2 from the germline V gene are SGHNT and YYREEE (reference sequence). The CDR3 nucleotides read TGTGCCAGCAGCTCCCTGGACAGCCACACTGAAGCTTTCTTT. Its translation: CASSSLDSHTEAFF.

The CDR3 region has the DNA TGCGCCAGCAGCTTGGACTGGGGACTAGCGGGAGACGAGCAGTACTTC. Translation gives CASSLDWGLAGDEQYF. The rearrangement links TRBV5-1 to TRBJ2-7; 14 bases map to TRBD2. The CDR3 totals 16 residues. V shed 0 bases, J shed 5 bases, and the junction held 4 bases outside the gene matches. Germline assignment: CDR1 SGHRS and CDR2 YFSETQ.

The chain combines TRBV11-3 with TRBJ2-5; perhaps TRBD2 as D (5 bases). The CDR3 length is 13 residues. Germline V gene data show CDR1 as SGHNT and CDR2 as YENEEA. Deletions cut 5 bases from V and 4 bases from J, with 11 bases between. CDR3 sequence (DNA): TGTGCCAGCAGCGCTAGCTTTTTAGAGACCCAGTACTTC. Its protein is CASSASFLETQYF.

This clone occurred once. CDR3 protein: CASSTPGGETQYF. The CDR3 DNA follows: TGTGCCAGCAGTACCCCAGGGGGAGAGACCCAGTACTTC. The chain carries TRBV6-6 and TRBJ2-5, with 7 bases aligning to TRBD1. The V gene's germline CDR1 is MNHNY and CDR2 SVGAGI (reference sequence). The CDR3 is made up of 13 amino acids. After removal of 5 bases from V and 4 bases from J, the junction contained 4 bases not matched to a gene.